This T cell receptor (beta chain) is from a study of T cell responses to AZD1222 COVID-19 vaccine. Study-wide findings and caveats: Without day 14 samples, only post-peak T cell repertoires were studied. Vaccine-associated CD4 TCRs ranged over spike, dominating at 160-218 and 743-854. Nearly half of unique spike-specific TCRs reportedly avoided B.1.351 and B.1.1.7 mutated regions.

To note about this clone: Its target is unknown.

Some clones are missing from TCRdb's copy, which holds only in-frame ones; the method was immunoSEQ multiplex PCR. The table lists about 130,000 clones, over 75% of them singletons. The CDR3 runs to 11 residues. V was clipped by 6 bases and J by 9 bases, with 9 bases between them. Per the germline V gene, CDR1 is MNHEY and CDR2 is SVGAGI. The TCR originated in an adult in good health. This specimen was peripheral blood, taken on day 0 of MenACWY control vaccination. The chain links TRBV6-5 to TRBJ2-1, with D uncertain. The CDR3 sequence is CASSRLVEQFF. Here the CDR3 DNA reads TGTGCCAGCAGCCGCCTTGTTGAGCAGTTCTTC.